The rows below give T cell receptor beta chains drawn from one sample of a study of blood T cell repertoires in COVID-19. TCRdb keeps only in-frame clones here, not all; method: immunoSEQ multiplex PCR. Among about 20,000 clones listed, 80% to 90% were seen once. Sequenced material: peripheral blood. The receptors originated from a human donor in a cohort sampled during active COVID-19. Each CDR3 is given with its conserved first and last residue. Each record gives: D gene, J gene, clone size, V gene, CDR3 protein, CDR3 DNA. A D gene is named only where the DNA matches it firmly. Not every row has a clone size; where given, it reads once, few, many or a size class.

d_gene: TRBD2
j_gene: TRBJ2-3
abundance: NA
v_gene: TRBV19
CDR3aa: CASSIGGLAGALTDTQYF
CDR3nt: TGTGCCAGTAGTATAGGGGGACTAGCGGGAGCCCTCACAGATACGCAGTATTTT

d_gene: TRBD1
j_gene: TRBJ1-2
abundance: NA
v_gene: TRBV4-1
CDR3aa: CASSRGGWDRANYGYTF
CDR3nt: TGCGCCAGCAGCCGAGGGGGATGGGACAGAGCTAACTATGGCTACACCTTC

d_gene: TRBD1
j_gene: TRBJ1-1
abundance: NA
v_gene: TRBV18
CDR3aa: CASSPGQMRREAFF
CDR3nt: TGTGCCAGCTCACCGGGACAGATGAGGCGTGAAGCTTTCTTT

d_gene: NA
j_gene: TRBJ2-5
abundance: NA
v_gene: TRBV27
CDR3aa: CASSRTFQETQYF
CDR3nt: TGTGCCAGCAGCAGGACTTTCCAAGAGACCCAGTACTTC

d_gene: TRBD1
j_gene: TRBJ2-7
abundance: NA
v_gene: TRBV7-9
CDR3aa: CASSSPSGTGINEQYF
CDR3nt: TGTGCCAGCAGCTCCCCCTCCGGGACAGGGATAAACGAGCAGTACTTC

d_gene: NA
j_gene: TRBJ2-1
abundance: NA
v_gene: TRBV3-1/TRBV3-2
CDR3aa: CASSRSGASYNEQFF
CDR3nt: TGTGCCAGCAGCAGGAGCGGAGCCTCCTACAATGAGCAGTTCTTC

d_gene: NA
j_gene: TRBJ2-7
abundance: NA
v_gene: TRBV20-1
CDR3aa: CSASNYGQYF
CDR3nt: TGCAGCGCAAGCAACTACGGGCAGTACTTC

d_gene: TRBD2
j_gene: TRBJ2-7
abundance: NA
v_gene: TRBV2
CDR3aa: CASSALAGAYEQYF
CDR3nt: TGTGCCAGCAGTGCATTGGCGGGAGCCTACGAGCAGTACTTC

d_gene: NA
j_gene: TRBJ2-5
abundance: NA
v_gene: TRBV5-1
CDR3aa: CASRAPTQETQYF
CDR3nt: TGCGCCAGCAGAGCGCCGACCCAAGAGACCCAGTACTTC

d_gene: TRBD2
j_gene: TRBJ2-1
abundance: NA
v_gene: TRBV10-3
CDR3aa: CAISWTSGRARTYNEQFF
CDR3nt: TGTGCCATCAGCTGGACTAGCGGGAGGGCCCGTACCTACAATGAGCAGTTCTTC

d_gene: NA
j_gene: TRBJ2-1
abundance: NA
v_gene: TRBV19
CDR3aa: CATDDQGYNEQFF
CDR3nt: TGTGCGACGGATGATCAGGGCTACAATGAGCAGTTCTTC

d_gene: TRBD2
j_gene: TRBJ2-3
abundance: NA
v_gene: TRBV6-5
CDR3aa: CASSGRSRDTQYF
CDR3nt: TGTGCCAGCAGCGGGAGGAGTAGGGATACGCAGTATTTT

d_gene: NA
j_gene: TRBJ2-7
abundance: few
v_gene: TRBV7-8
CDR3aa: CASSPYGRGRSSTYEQYF
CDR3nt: TGTGCCAGCAGCCCCTACGGGAGAGGCAGAAGTTCAACATACGAGCAGTACTTC

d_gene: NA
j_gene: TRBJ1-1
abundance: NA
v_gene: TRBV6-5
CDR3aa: CASSYTDMNTEAFF
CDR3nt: TGTGCCAGCAGTTACACAGACATGAACACTGAAGCTTTCTTT

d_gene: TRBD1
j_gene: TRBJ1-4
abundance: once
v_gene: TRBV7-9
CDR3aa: CASSLTSGQGREKLFF
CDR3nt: TGTGCCAGCAGCTTAACATCGGGACAGGGACGAGAAAAACTGTTTTTT

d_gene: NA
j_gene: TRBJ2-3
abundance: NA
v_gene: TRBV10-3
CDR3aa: CAISDSKTGPSTDTQYF
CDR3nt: TGTGCCATCAGTGATTCCAAGACAGGCCCTAGCACAGATACGCAGTATTTT

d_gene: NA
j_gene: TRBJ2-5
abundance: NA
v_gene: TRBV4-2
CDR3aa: CASSQFGRRGETQYF
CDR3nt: TGTGCCAGCAGCCAATTCGGGCGGAGAGGGGAGACCCAGTACTTC

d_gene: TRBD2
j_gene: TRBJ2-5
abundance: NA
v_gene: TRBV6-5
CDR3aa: CASSLGTSGEETQYF
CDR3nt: TGTGCCAGCAGCCTCGGGACTAGCGGGGAAGAGACCCAGTACTTC

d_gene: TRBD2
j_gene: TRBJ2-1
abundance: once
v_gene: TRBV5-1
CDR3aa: CASSSSSGSSSYNEQFF
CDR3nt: TGCGCCAGCAGCTCCTCTAGCGGCTCCAGCTCCTACAATGAGCAGTTCTTC

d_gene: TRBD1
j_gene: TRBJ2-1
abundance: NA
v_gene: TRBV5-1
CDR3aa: CASSSGQGYNEQFF
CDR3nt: TGCGCCAGCAGCTCCGGACAGGGCTACAATGAGCAGTTCTTC

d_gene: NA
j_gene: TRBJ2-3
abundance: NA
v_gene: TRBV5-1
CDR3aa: CASSLGWAGGTDTQYF
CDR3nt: TGCGCCAGCAGTTTGGGGTGGGCAGGGGGCACAGATACGCAGTATTTT

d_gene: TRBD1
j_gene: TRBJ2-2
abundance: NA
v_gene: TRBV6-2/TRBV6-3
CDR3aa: CASSSRGRGGIANTGELFF
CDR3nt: TGTGCCAGCAGTAGTAGAGGGCGAGGGGGCATTGCGAACACCGGGGAGCTGTTTTTT

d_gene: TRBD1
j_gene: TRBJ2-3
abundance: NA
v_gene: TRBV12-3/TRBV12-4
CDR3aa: CASTPTGTDTQYF
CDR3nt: TGTGCCAGCACCCCGACAGGGACAGATACGCAGTATTTT

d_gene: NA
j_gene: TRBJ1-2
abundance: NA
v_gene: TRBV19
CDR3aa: CASSIGGADSNYGYTF
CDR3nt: TGTGCCAGTAGTATCGGCGGCGCGGATTCTAACTATGGCTACACCTTC

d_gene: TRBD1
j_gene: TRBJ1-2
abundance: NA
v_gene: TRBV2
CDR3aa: CASSEAALRTGKGYTF
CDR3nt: TGTGCCAGCAGTGAAGCGGCCTTGAGGACAGGGAAAGGCTACACCTTC

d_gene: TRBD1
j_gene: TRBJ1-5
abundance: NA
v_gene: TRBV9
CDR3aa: CASSASQGSTQPQHF
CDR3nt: TGTGCCAGCAGCGCCTCACAGGGGTCAACTCAGCCCCAGCATTTT

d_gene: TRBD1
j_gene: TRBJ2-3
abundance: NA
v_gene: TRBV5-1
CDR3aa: CASSIARGRSTDTQYF
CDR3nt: TGCGCCAGCAGCATTGCCAGGGGGCGGAGCACAGATACGCAGTATTTT

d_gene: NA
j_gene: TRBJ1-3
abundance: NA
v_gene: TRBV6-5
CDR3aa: CASSLGQSSGNTIYF
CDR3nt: TGTGCCAGCAGCCTTGGACAGAGCTCTGGAAACACCATATATTTT

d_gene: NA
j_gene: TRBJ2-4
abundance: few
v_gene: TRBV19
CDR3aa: CASSKPQGLAKNIQYF
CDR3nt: TGTGCCAGTAGTAAACCGCAGGGGCTAGCCAAAAACATTCAGTACTTC

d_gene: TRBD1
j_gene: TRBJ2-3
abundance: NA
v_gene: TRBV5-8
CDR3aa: CASSLGGQGSTDTQYF
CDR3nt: TGTGCCAGCAGCTTGGGTGGACAGGGAAGCACAGATACGCAGTATTTT

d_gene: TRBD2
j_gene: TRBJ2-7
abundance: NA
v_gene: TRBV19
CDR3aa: CASSERLAGVYEQYF
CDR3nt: TGTGCCAGTAGTGAACGACTAGCGGGAGTCTACGAGCAGTACTTC

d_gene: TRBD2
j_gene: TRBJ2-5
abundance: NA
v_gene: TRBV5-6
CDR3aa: CAVASGRRGETQYF
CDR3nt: TGTGCCGTCGCTAGCGGGAGAAGGGGAGAGACCCAGTACTTC

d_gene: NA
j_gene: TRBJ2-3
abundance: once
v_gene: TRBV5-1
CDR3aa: CASSLIQDTDTQYF
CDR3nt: TGCGCCAGCAGCTTGATACAGGACACAGATACGCAGTATTTT

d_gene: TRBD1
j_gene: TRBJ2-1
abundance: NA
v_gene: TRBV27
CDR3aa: CASSYRDRGRSEQFF
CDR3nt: TGTGCCAGCAGTTACCGGGACAGGGGTAGAAGTGAGCAGTTCTTC

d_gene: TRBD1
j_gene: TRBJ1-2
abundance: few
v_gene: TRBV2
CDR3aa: CASSRTGVGGYTF
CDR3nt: TGTGCCAGCAGTCGAACAGGGGTAGGAGGCTACACCTTC

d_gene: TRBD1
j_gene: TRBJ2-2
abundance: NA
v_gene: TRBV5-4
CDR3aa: CASSQRDRDGELFF
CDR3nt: TGTGCCAGCAGCCAGAGAGACAGGGACGGGGAGCTGTTTTTT

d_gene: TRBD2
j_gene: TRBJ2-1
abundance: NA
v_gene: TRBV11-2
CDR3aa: CASSLEGGRVRNEQFF
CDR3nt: TGTGCCAGCAGCTTAGAGGGAGGGAGAGTTCGAAATGAGCAGTTCTTC

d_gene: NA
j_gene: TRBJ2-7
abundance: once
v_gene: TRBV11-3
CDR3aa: CASSWGDRIPYEQYF
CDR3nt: TGTGCCAGCAGCTGGGGGGACAGAATACCCTACGAGCAGTACTTC

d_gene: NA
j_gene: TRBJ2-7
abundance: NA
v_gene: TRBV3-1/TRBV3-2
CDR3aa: CASSQEFGSSSGGAYEQYF
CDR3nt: TGTGCCAGCAGCCAAGAGTTTGGGAGTAGCAGCGGTGGAGCCTACGAGCAGTACTTC

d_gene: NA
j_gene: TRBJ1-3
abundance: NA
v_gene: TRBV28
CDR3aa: CASSLSRNTIYF
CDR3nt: TGTGCCAGCAGTTTGAGCCGAAACACCATATATTTT

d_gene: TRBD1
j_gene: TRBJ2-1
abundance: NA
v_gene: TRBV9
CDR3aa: CASSVGVGTGSYNEQFF
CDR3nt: TGTGCCAGCAGCGTAGGAGTCGGGACAGGGTCATACAATGAGCAGTTCTTC

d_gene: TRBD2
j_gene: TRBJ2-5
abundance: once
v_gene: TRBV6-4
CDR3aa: CASSETSGSGTQYF
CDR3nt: TGTGCCAGCAGCGAAACTAGCGGGAGTGGGACCCAGTACTTC

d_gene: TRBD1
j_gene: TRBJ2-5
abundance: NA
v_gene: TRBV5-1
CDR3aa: CASSYARGRGETQYF
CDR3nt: TGCGCCAGCAGCTACGCCAGGGGGCGCGGAGAGACCCAGTACTTC